These T cell receptor beta chains were read from a single sample in a study of shared clonotypes between healthy human individuals. Sequencing was performed with immunoSEQ multiplex PCR; in TCRdb, only in-frame clones are kept and a portion is missing. The data contain about 680,000 clones, about 91% of them singletons. Sample: naive CD8+ T cells sorted from blood. The receptor source for this set is a young man in good health. The CDR3 runs from the conserved cysteine through the conserved F or W. D genes are given only for firm matches. Not all rows give a size; the values are once, few, many and, for expanded clones, a class.

d_call,v_call,j_call,clone_size,cdr3_aa,cdr3_nt
-,TRBV27,TRBJ2-7,-,CASSLSRSSYEQYF,TGTGCCAGCAGTCTTTCCAGGAGCTCCTACGAGCAGTACTTC
-,TRBV23-1,TRBJ1-5,many,CASSQSGDFQPQHF,TGCGCCAGCAGTCAATCAGGTGATTTTCAGCCCCAGCATTTT
TRBD1,TRBV28,TRBJ2-5,medium-sized,CASSPPEGTEETQYF,TGTGCCAGCAGCCCACCGGAAGGGACAGAAGAGACCCAGTACTTC
TRBD2,TRBV27,TRBJ2-7,-,CASRLAEPYEQYF,TGTGCCAGCAGGCTAGCGGAGCCCTACGAGCAGTACTTC
-,TRBV11-2,TRBJ1-1,-,CASSLLVYTEAFF,TGTGCCAGCAGCTTACTTGTATACACTGAAGCTTTCTTT
-,TRBV6-5,TRBJ1-5,-,CASSTGTSNQPQHF,TGTGCCAGCAGTACAGGGACTAGCAATCAGCCCCAGCATTTT
-,TRBV7-9,TRBJ2-7,-,CASSPPTGEIYEQYF,TGTGCCAGCAGCCCCCCCACGGGAGAGATCTACGAGCAGTACTTC
TRBD2,TRBV5-4,TRBJ2-7,-,CASSWSLTSGVGEQYF,TGTGCCAGCAGCTGGAGCCTGACTAGCGGGGTGGGGGAGCAGTACTTC
-,TRBV29-1,TRBJ2-3,-,CSVEGSGGFFSTDTQYF,TGCAGCGTTGAAGGGTCCGGAGGGTTCTTTAGCACAGATACGCAGTATTTT
-,TRBV5-1,TRBJ1-1,-,CASSHLRQVANTEAFF,TGCGCCAGCAGCCACCTCCGACAGGTGGCGAACACTGAAGCTTTCTTT
-,TRBV7-2,TRBJ1-2,-,CASSPIAGQGLNYGYTF,TGTGCCAGCAGCCCGATAGCAGGGCAGGGCCTTAACTATGGCTACACCTTC
-,TRBV5-5,TRBJ2-7,-,CASSLVTASYEQYF,TGTGCCAGCAGCTTGGTCACAGCCTCCTACGAGCAGTACTTC
TRBD1,TRBV10-3,TRBJ2-7,-,CAITTIPGGEQYF,TGTGCCATCACGACGATACCAGGGGGCGAGCAGTACTTC
-,TRBV9,TRBJ2-7,few,CASSVAPRDYEQYF,TGTGCCAGCAGCGTAGCTCCAAGAGATTACGAGCAGTACTTC
TRBD2,TRBV7-9,TRBJ2-7,-,CASSLAPKLADFYEQYF,TGTGCCAGCAGCTTAGCTCCCAAGCTAGCGGATTTCTACGAGCAGTACTTC
-,TRBV29-1,TRBJ1-2,-,CSVVESDYGYTF,TGCAGCGTTGTGGAGTCTGACTATGGCTACACCTTC
-,TRBV28,TRBJ1-2,-,CASRADDQGWRDGYTF,TGTGCCAGCAGGGCTGATGATCAGGGGTGGAGAGATGGCTACACCTTC
TRBD1,TRBV4-3,TRBJ2-7,-,CASSHYAGTATYEQYF,TGCGCCAGCAGCCACTACGCCGGGACAGCGACCTACGAGCAGTACTTC
-,TRBV4-1,TRBJ1-1,-,CASSQDPRPEAFF,TGCGCCAGCAGCCAGGACCCGAGGCCTGAAGCTTTCTTT
-,TRBV25-1,TRBJ1-5,-,CASSDDSGFEPQHF,TGTGCCAGCAGTGATGACAGCGGGTTTGAGCCCCAGCATTTT
TRBD2,TRBV7-9,TRBJ2-7,once,CASSYSGSGGFNYEQYF,TGTGCCAGCAGCTATAGCGGGAGTGGGGGATTTAACTACGAGCAGTACTTC
-,TRBV19,TRBJ2-7,few,CASSPPSREQYF,TGTGCCAGTAGTCCGCCCAGCCGCGAGCAGTACTTC
-,TRBV2,TRBJ2-3,-,CASSESLGLTDTQYF,TGTGCCAGCAGTGAAAGTCTTGGGTTGACAGATACGCAGTATTTT
TRBD1,TRBV27,TRBJ2-7,-,CASRGTGETYEQYF,TGTGCCAGCAGGGGGACAGGGGAGACCTACGAGCAGTACTTC
TRBD1,TRBV5-1,TRBJ1-1,-,CASSLPDRAPEHTEAFF,TGCGCCAGCAGCTTGCCCGACAGGGCCCCGGAACACACTGAAGCTTTCTTT
TRBD2,TRBV11-2,TRBJ2-7,-,CASSFSGLAGAGYEQYF,TGTGCCAGCAGCTTTTCGGGACTAGCGGGAGCAGGCTACGAGCAGTACTTC
-,TRBV10-2,TRBJ2-2,-,CASSAYPNTGELFF,TGCGCCAGCAGTGCGTACCCGAACACCGGGGAGCTGTTTTTT
-,TRBV6-1,TRBJ1-1,-,CASTGTEMNTEAFF,TGTGCCAGCACCGGAACAGAGATGAACACTGAAGCTTTCTTT
TRBD1,TRBV4-1,TRBJ2-7,-,CASRAGTGFPEQYF,TGCGCCAGCAGAGCCGGGACAGGGTTTCCCGAGCAGTACTTC
-,TRBV7-9,TRBJ1-4,-,CASSLVFREKLFF,TGTGCCAGCAGCTTAGTTTTCCGAGAAAAACTGTTTTTT
-,TRBV6-5,TRBJ2-7,-,CASGLGPTYEQYF,TGTGCCAGCGGCCTAGGTCCAACCTACGAGCAGTACTTC
TRBD2,TRBV10-2,TRBJ2-5,once,CASSGLARQETQYF,TGCGCCAGCAGTGGACTAGCACGGCAAGAGACCCAGTACTTC
-,TRBV7-9,TRBJ2-3,-,CASSSVHDHTQYF,TGTGCCAGCAGTTCCGTGCACGACCATACGCAGTATTTT
-,TRBV5-5,TRBJ2-1,-,CASSLFPGAYDNEQFF,TGTGCCAGCAGCTTGTTTCCGGGAGCGTACGACAATGAGCAGTTCTTC
-,TRBV28,TRBJ1-5,-,CASRDQKTDSNQPQHF,TGTGCCAGCAGAGACCAAAAGACCGATAGCAATCAGCCCCAGCATTTT
-,TRBV29-1,TRBJ1-1,-,CSVGNPEGAFF,TGCAGCGTTGGAAACCCCGAGGGTGCTTTCTTT
-,TRBV18,TRBJ1-5,-,CASSPPDWGNQPQHF,TGTGCCAGCTCACCACCGGATTGGGGCAATCAGCCCCAGCATTTT
TRBD1,TRBV5-5,TRBJ1-2,-,CASSSLMTGGFNYGYTF,TGTGCCAGCAGCTCCCTGATGACAGGGGGCTTTAACTATGGCTACACCTTC
-,TRBV18,TRBJ1-2,-,CASSPNGPLRDGYTF,TGTGCCAGCTCCCCGAACGGGCCGCTACGCGATGGCTACACCTTC
-,TRBV4-1,TRBJ1-1,once,CASSQDDMNTEAFF,TGCGCCAGCAGCCAAGATGACATGAACACTGAAGCTTTCTTT
-,TRBV7-9,TRBJ2-7,-,CASSLARDGEQYF,TGTGCCAGCAGCTTAGCGAGAGACGGCGAGCAGTACTTC
TRBD2,TRBV28,TRBJ2-1,-,CASSLLAVGHNEQFF,TGTGCCAGCAGTTTGCTAGCGGTCGGCCACAATGAGCAGTTCTTC
-,TRBV14,TRBJ1-5,-,CASSQKVKCPVRGQPQHF,TGTGCCAGCAGCCAAAAGGTTAAATGTCCCGTCAGAGGGCAGCCCCAGCATTTT
TRBD2,TRBV7-9,TRBJ2-1,-,CASSTALGGRAGEQFF,TGTGCCAGCAGCACCGCTTTAGGTGGGAGGGCCGGTGAGCAGTTCTTC
-,TRBV5-1,TRBJ2-3,-,CASSLGSTPRTDTQYF,TGCGCCAGCAGCTTGGGGTCAACCCCTCGCACAGATACGCAGTATTTT
TRBD2,TRBV5-6,TRBJ2-3,-,CASSMGLAGARSTDTQYF,TGTGCCAGCAGCATGGGACTAGCGGGAGCTAGGAGCACAGATACGCAGTATTTT
-,TRBV6-5,TRBJ2-7,-,CASSSGTKGEQYF,TGTGCCAGCAGCAGTGGGACCAAAGGGGAGCAGTACTTC
TRBD2,TRBV5-1,TRBJ2-3,-,CASSSGERERLGDTQYF,TGCGCCAGCAGCTCCGGGGAGCGGGAGAGGCTTGGAGATACGCAGTATTTT
TRBD2,TRBV7-3,TRBJ2-1,-,CASSLVLAGGVEQFF,TGTGCCAGCAGCTTAGTGTTAGCGGGAGGGGTTGAGCAGTTCTTC
TRBD2,TRBV7-9,TRBJ2-7,-,CASSSTPGSSGSYEQYF,TGTGCCAGCAGCTCGACGCCCGGGTCTAGCGGCTCCTACGAGCAGTACTTC
-,TRBV7-6,TRBJ2-7,-,CASSDGYEQYF,TGTGCCAGCAGCGATGGATACGAGCAGTACTTC
TRBD2,TRBV10-3,TRBJ2-7,-,CAIKNGLAGIYEQYF,TGTGCCATCAAGAACGGACTAGCGGGAATATACGAGCAGTACTTC
-,TRBV11-2,TRBJ2-7,-,CASSLGRASYEQYF,TGTGCCAGCAGCTTGGGCCGAGCCTCCTACGAGCAGTACTTC
-,TRBV6-6,TRBJ2-7,-,CASSYSNGKDYEQYF,TGTGCCAGCAGTTACTCTAACGGCAAGGACTACGAGCAGTACTTC
TRBD1,TRBV9,TRBJ2-5,-,CASSVDPGTGDQETQYF,TGTGCCAGCAGCGTAGATCCAGGGACAGGGGACCAAGAGACCCAGTACTTC
-,TRBV7-9,TRBJ2-1,-,CASSSSRAYNEQFF,TGTGCCAGCAGCTCAAGCCGGGCCTACAATGAGCAGTTCTTC